This T cell receptor beta chain appears in the sequencing data of a study of blood T cell repertoires in COVID-19. Among Cohort 3 donors, those recovered had two negative PCRs, clearance, or symptom resolution. Repertoires were generated with immunoSEQ multiplex PCR, while TCRdb's copy carries only in-frame clones and drops some. The table has hundreds of thousands of clones, approximately 86% seen once. The V segment lost 0 bases and the J segment 5 bases; nucleotides outside the gene matches: 9. The V gene's germline CDR1 is GTSNPN and CDR2 SVGIG (reference sequence). The CDR3 length is 16 residues.

The rearrangement uses TRBV30 and TRBJ1-2; the match to TRBD1 covers 10 bases. Sequencing used PBMCs or T cells enriched from blood (not recorded which). This receptor was identified in a woman under 40 who had recovered from COVID-19. The CDR3 DNA reads TGTGCCTGGAGTGTCGTCAGCGGACAGGGGGGTTATGGCTACACCTTC. Protein: CAWSVVSGQGGYGYTF.